This T cell receptor (beta chain) appears in the sequencing data of a study of CD8+CD57+ T cells in acquired aplastic anemia. TCR beta VDJ combinations and CDR3 sequences were profiled from genomic DNA. TCRdb recomputed calls from the reads with MiXCR, one row per CDR3 protein. This table holds hundreds of thousands of distinct CDR3 sequences, 55% to 75% found once. This clonotype was picked up one time. The V end lost 3 bases, the J end lost 6 bases, and 18 bases lay between the germline ends. The CDR3 is 14 residues long. In germline, CDR1 is DFQATT, CDR2 SNEGSKA (reference sequence). The V call is TRBV20-1, the J call TRBJ2-7; D possibly corresponds to TRBD2 (7 bases). The TCR originated in a human donor in good health, serving as a control. Sequencing used sorted CD4+, CD8+, or CD8+CD57+ T cells (not recorded which) from PBMCs. The CDR3 sequence: CSASEKGGGGEQYF. The CDR3 nucleotides read TGCAGTGCTAGCGAGAAGGGGGGCGGGGGCGAGCAGTACTTC.